A selection of T cell receptor beta chains follows, all from one sample in a study of radiotherapy plus CTLA-4 blockade in lung cancer. Libraries were prepared by immunoSEQ multiplex PCR; TCRdb keeps only in-frame clonotypes and omits some of them. The sample includes under 110,000 clones, more than 75% of them seen just once. Here the sequenced sample was peripheral blood, taken from a patient treated with radiotherapy plus ipilimumab. These receptor sequences come from a human donor with non-small cell lung cancer that progressed on radiotherapy plus ipilimumab. Some clones in this sample may be carry-over from other donors' samples. Both conserved end residues are part of each CDR3. Fields, in order: clone size, D gene, J gene, V gene, CDR3 DNA, CDR3 protein. A D gene is named only where the DNA matches it firmly. Clone size is stated in some rows and not others, as once, few, many or a class when expanded.

clone size: -; D gene: -; J gene: TRBJ2-3; V gene: TRBV29-1; CDR3 DNA: TGCAGCGTTGAGCTGTGGACGAGCACAGATACGCAGTATTTT; CDR3 protein: CSVELWTSTDTQYF
clone size: -; D gene: -; J gene: TRBJ2-2; V gene: TRBV12-5; CDR3 DNA: TGTGCTAGTGGTCGGGACGGTTACACCGGGGAGCTGTTTTTT; CDR3 protein: CASGRDGYTGELFF
clone size: -; D gene: -; J gene: TRBJ1-6; V gene: TRBV28; CDR3 DNA: TGTGCCAGCAGTTTGATCCGTGGTTCTGGTAATTCACCCCTCCACTTT; CDR3 protein: CASSLIRGSGNSPLHF
clone size: -; D gene: TRBD1; J gene: TRBJ2-1; V gene: TRBV4-3; CDR3 DNA: TGCGCCAGCAGCCCCAGAACGGGACAGGGTCTTCCTGAGCAGTTCTTC; CDR3 protein: CASSPRTGQGLPEQFF
clone size: -; D gene: TRBD1; J gene: TRBJ2-7; V gene: TRBV5-1; CDR3 DNA: TGCGCCAGCAGCTTCCAGGGGGCGGGCGAGCAGTACTTC; CDR3 protein: CASSFQGAGEQYF
clone size: -; D gene: -; J gene: TRBJ1-5; V gene: TRBV28; CDR3 DNA: TGTGCCAGCAGTTTATCTTGGGGGGGGGCGCGACAGCCCCAGCATTTT; CDR3 protein: CASSLSWGGARQPQHF
clone size: -; D gene: TRBD1; J gene: TRBJ2-5; V gene: TRBV6-5; CDR3 DNA: TGTGCCAGCAAACAGGGGTATCAAGAGACCCAGTACTTC; CDR3 protein: CASKQGYQETQYF
clone size: -; D gene: TRBD1; J gene: TRBJ2-7; V gene: TRBV28; CDR3 DNA: TGTGCCAGCACGTCGGGACAGGGTCCCTACGAGCAGTACTTC; CDR3 protein: CASTSGQGPYEQYF
clone size: few; D gene: -; J gene: TRBJ1-2; V gene: TRBV5-5; CDR3 DNA: TGTGCCAGCAGCTTGTCCGGGGGTTTTTACTATGGCTACACCTTC; CDR3 protein: CASSLSGGFYYGYTF
clone size: -; D gene: -; J gene: TRBJ2-5; V gene: TRBV5-1; CDR3 DNA: TGCGCCAGCAGCTTGGGGGTTACCGGGGGATCTGAGACCCAGTACTTC; CDR3 protein: CASSLGVTGGSETQYF
clone size: -; D gene: -; J gene: TRBJ1-1; V gene: TRBV7-8; CDR3 DNA: TGTGCCAGCAGCTTAGAAGGTGGACTCTCCGTAATGAACACTGAAGCTTTCTTT; CDR3 protein: CASSLEGGLSVMNTEAFF
clone size: -; D gene: -; J gene: TRBJ1-3; V gene: TRBV7-2; CDR3 DNA: TGTGCCAGCAGCTTAGCGTGGGATGGAAACACCATATATTTT; CDR3 protein: CASSLAWDGNTIYF
clone size: -; D gene: -; J gene: TRBJ2-7; V gene: TRBV7-2; CDR3 DNA: TGTGCCAGCAGCTTAACCTTCGGGCAGGGCTACGAGCAGTACTTC; CDR3 protein: CASSLTFGQGYEQYF
clone size: -; D gene: -; J gene: TRBJ2-2; V gene: TRBV7-2; CDR3 DNA: TGTGCCAGCAGCCCAATGACTTACTACACCGGGGAGCTGTTTTTT; CDR3 protein: CASSPMTYYTGELFF
clone size: -; D gene: TRBD1; J gene: TRBJ1-4; V gene: TRBV7-9; CDR3 DNA: TGTGCCAGCAGCTTAGGGGACAGCGAAAAACTGTTTTTT; CDR3 protein: CASSLGDSEKLFF
clone size: -; D gene: TRBD1; J gene: TRBJ1-2; V gene: TRBV7-6; CDR3 DNA: TGTGCCAGCAGCTCCCCCGGACAGGGAGGTGGCTACACCTTC; CDR3 protein: CASSSPGQGGGYTF
clone size: -; D gene: -; J gene: TRBJ1-4; V gene: TRBV19; CDR3 DNA: TGTGCCAGTAGGAGGACGAGGGGGGAAAAACTGTTTTTT; CDR3 protein: CASRRTRGEKLFF
clone size: -; D gene: TRBD2; J gene: TRBJ2-5; V gene: TRBV2; CDR3 DNA: TGTGCCAGCAGTGTGGAGCGGGGGGCTCCGAAGACCCAGTACTTC; CDR3 protein: CASSVERGAPKTQYF
clone size: -; D gene: TRBD1; J gene: TRBJ1-1; V gene: TRBV29-1; CDR3 DNA: TGCAGCGTACCGGGACAGGCGAACACTGAAGCTTTCTTT; CDR3 protein: CSVPGQANTEAFF
clone size: -; D gene: TRBD1; J gene: TRBJ2-3; V gene: TRBV7-7; CDR3 DNA: TGTGCTAGCAGCTTAGGGACAGCAAGCACAGATACGCAGTATTTT; CDR3 protein: CASSLGTASTDTQYF
clone size: -; D gene: -; J gene: TRBJ2-2; V gene: TRBV7-2; CDR3 DNA: TGTGCCAGCAGCTTACAGTGGCTAGTGAACACCGGGGAGCTGTTTTTT; CDR3 protein: CASSLQWLVNTGELFF
clone size: -; D gene: -; J gene: TRBJ1-2; V gene: TRBV5-4; CDR3 DNA: TGTGCCAGCAGCTTGAGACAGGACAGATATGGCTACACCTTC; CDR3 protein: CASSLRQDRYGYTF
clone size: -; D gene: TRBD1; J gene: TRBJ1-6; V gene: TRBV5-4; CDR3 DNA: TGTGCCAGCAGCTTGGGGGTACCGACAGGGGGCAATTCACCCTTCCACTTT; CDR3 protein: CASSLGVPTGGNSPFHF
clone size: -; D gene: TRBD1; J gene: TRBJ1-1; V gene: TRBV6-4; CDR3 DNA: TGTGCCAGCCGGGACAGGGAAAGGTTTAGTGAAGCTTTCTTT; CDR3 protein: CASRDRERFSEAFF
clone size: -; D gene: -; J gene: TRBJ2-1; V gene: TRBV30; CDR3 DNA: TGTGCCTGGAGTAAAAACAATGAGCAGTTCTTC; CDR3 protein: CAWSKNNEQFF
clone size: -; D gene: -; J gene: TRBJ2-1; V gene: TRBV7-2; CDR3 DNA: TGTGCCAGCAGCTTATCACAGGGTTCCTACAATGAGCAGTTCTTC; CDR3 protein: CASSLSQGSYNEQFF
clone size: -; D gene: -; J gene: TRBJ1-1; V gene: TRBV2; CDR3 DNA: TGTGCCAGCAGGAGGGGGGCGAACACTGAAGCTTTCTTT; CDR3 protein: CASRRGANTEAFF
clone size: -; D gene: -; J gene: TRBJ1-4; V gene: TRBV5-1; CDR3 DNA: TGCGCCAGCAGCCCCGGGACCGCAACTTCAACTAATGAAAAACTGTTTTTT; CDR3 protein: CASSPGTATSTNEKLFF
clone size: once; D gene: -; J gene: TRBJ2-7; V gene: TRBV7-2; CDR3 DNA: TGTGCCAGCAGCTTAGGATGGTCCTACGAGCAGTACTTC; CDR3 protein: CASSLGWSYEQYF
clone size: -; D gene: -; J gene: TRBJ2-7; V gene: TRBV7-2; CDR3 DNA: TGTGCCAGCAGCTTAGCAGGGGTGGACGAGCAGTACTTC; CDR3 protein: CASSLAGVDEQYF
clone size: -; D gene: -; J gene: TRBJ1-5; V gene: TRBV6-1; CDR3 DNA: TGTGCCAGCAGTGAAGCGGTGGGAAGCCGGGGAGACAATCAGCCCCAGCATTTT; CDR3 protein: CASSEAVGSRGDNQPQHF
clone size: -; D gene: TRBD1; J gene: TRBJ1-1; V gene: TRBV9; CDR3 DNA: TGTGCCAGCAGCCAGGGGACAGTCACTGAAGCTTTCTTT; CDR3 protein: CASSQGTVTEAFF
clone size: -; D gene: TRBD1; J gene: TRBJ1-4; V gene: TRBV5-1; CDR3 DNA: TGCGCCAGCAGCTCTGGGACAGGGAACACAACTAATGAAAAACTGTTTTTT; CDR3 protein: CASSSGTGNTTNEKLFF
clone size: once; D gene: -; J gene: TRBJ2-4; V gene: TRBV4-1; CDR3 DNA: TGCGCCAGCAGCCACCTGGGTCTAGCCAAAAACATTCAGTACTTC; CDR3 protein: CASSHLGLAKNIQYF
clone size: -; D gene: -; J gene: TRBJ1-6; V gene: TRBV27; CDR3 DNA: TGTGCCAGCAGTTTACGGGGGAATGGTAATTCACCCCTCCACTTT; CDR3 protein: CASSLRGNGNSPLHF
clone size: -; D gene: -; J gene: TRBJ2-3; V gene: TRBV7-6; CDR3 DNA: TGTGCCAGCAGCCCAGCCCAGGGCATGGTTGCAGATACGCAGTATTTT; CDR3 protein: CASSPAQGMVADTQYF
clone size: -; D gene: TRBD2; J gene: TRBJ2-1; V gene: TRBV6-5; CDR3 DNA: TGTGCCACTAAACTAGCGGGGGGTTACAATGAGCAGTTCTTC; CDR3 protein: CATKLAGGYNEQFF
clone size: -; D gene: -; J gene: TRBJ1-5; V gene: TRBV6-5; CDR3 DNA: TGTGCCAGCAGACTTGGGACAAAACTCAATCAGCCCCAGCATTTT; CDR3 protein: CASRLGTKLNQPQHF
clone size: -; D gene: -; J gene: TRBJ2-2; V gene: TRBV7-3; CDR3 DNA: TGTGCCAGCAGCGCTCGGGGGAGCCAAACCGGGGAGCTGTTTTTT; CDR3 protein: CASSARGSQTGELFF
clone size: -; D gene: TRBD1; J gene: TRBJ2-1; V gene: TRBV6-6; CDR3 DNA: TGTGCCACCGGCCACTCCGGGACAGGGGAGGCGAATGAGCAGTTCTTC; CDR3 protein: CATGHSGTGEANEQFF
clone size: -; D gene: -; J gene: TRBJ2-5; V gene: TRBV11-1; CDR3 DNA: TGTGCCAGCAGTCCCCACCCGGCTAGCACAGGGCAAGAGACCCAGTACTTC; CDR3 protein: CASSPHPASTGQETQYF
clone size: -; D gene: -; J gene: TRBJ2-3; V gene: TRBV29-1; CDR3 DNA: TGCAGCGACGGTGGGGATACGCAGTATTTT; CDR3 protein: CSDGGDTQYF
clone size: -; D gene: TRBD1; J gene: TRBJ1-4; V gene: TRBV29-1; CDR3 DNA: TGCAGCGTTGAAATTGACAGGGGTGATGAAAAACTGTTTTTT; CDR3 protein: CSVEIDRGDEKLFF
clone size: -; D gene: TRBD2; J gene: TRBJ2-3; V gene: TRBV7-3; CDR3 DNA: TGTGCCAGCAGCGCCCCCACGGGGGGGGGCTCAGATACGCAGTATTTT; CDR3 protein: CASSAPTGGGSDTQYF
clone size: -; D gene: -; J gene: TRBJ1-2; V gene: TRBV11-2; CDR3 DNA: TGTGCCAGCACTAAAAGTCGGGGTCACTATGGCTACACCTTC; CDR3 protein: CASTKSRGHYGYTF
clone size: -; D gene: TRBD1; J gene: TRBJ1-3; V gene: TRBV4-2; CDR3 DNA: TGTGCCAGCAGCCAAGGGGACAGGGTGGCAGGAAACACCATATATTTT; CDR3 protein: CASSQGDRVAGNTIYF
clone size: -; D gene: -; J gene: TRBJ2-7; V gene: TRBV6-6; CDR3 DNA: TGTGCCAGCAGTTACAATCAGGATCCCCCCTACGAGCAGTACTTC; CDR3 protein: CASSYNQDPPYEQYF
clone size: -; D gene: -; J gene: TRBJ1-5; V gene: TRBV18; CDR3 DNA: TGTGCCAGCTCACCGACAGTAAATAGCAATCAGCCCCAGCATTTT; CDR3 protein: CASSPTVNSNQPQHF
clone size: -; D gene: TRBD2; J gene: TRBJ2-1; V gene: TRBV7-3; CDR3 DNA: TGTGCCAGCAGCGACGGGACTAGTTGGAATGAGCAGTTCTTC; CDR3 protein: CASSDGTSWNEQFF
clone size: -; D gene: -; J gene: TRBJ1-2; V gene: TRBV4-3; CDR3 DNA: TGCGCCAGCAGCCGGAGTAGGGGGTTCCACTATGGCTACACCTTC; CDR3 protein: CASSRSRGFHYGYTF